This TCR beta chain was profiled in a study of metastatic and nonmetastatic thyroid tumors. CDR1 is ENHRY, CDR2 SYGVKD, per germline. CDR3 length equals 15 residues. Trimming cost V 10 bases and J 2 bases; bases outside gene matches: 11. Treatment of any kind had been given to no patient before thyroid surgery. This clone occurred many times. With MiXCR, TCRdb called clones anew from the PCR reads. Altogether some 31,000 clones are present, under 25% being singletons, with the ten largest covering about 22%. This receptor was identified in a female donor with papillary thyroid cancer or a benign thyroid nodule (not recorded which). Some clones in this sample may be carry-over from other donors' samples. The sample consisted of blood. This chain uses TRBV10-3 with TRBJ2-5, with 9 nucleotides matching TRBD1. DNA for the CDR3: TGTGCCACCGTCGAGGGACAGGGAGGACAAGAGACCCAGTACTTC. It yields the protein CATVEGQGGQETQYF.